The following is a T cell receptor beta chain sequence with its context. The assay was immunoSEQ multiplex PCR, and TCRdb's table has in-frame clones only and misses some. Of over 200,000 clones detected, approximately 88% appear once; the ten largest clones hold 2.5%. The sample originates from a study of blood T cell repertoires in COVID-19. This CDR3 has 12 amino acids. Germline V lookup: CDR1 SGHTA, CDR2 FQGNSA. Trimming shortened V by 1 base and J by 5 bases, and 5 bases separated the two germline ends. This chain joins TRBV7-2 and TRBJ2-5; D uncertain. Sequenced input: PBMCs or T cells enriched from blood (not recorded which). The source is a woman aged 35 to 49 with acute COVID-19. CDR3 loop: CASSLDFETQYF. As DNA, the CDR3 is TGTGCCAGCAGCTTAGACTTCGAGACCCAGTACTTC. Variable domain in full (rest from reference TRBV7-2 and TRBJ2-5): GAGVSQSPSNKVTEKGKDVELRCDPISGHTALYWYRQSLGQGLEFLIYFQGNSAPDKSGLPSDRFSAERTGGSVSTLTIQRTQQEDSAVYLCASSLDFETQYFGPGTRLLVL.